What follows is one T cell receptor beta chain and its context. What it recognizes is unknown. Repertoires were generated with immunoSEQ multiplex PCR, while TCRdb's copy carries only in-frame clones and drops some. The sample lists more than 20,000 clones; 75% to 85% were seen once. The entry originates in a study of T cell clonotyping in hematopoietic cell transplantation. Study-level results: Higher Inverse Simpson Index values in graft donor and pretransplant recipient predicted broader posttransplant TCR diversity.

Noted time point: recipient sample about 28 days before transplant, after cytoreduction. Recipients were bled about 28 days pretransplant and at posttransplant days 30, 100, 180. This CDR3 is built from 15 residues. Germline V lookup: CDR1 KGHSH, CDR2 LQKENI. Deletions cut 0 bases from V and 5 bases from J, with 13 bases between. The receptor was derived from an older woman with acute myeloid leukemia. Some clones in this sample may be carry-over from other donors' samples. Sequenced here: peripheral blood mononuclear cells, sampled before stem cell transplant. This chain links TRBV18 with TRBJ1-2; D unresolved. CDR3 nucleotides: TGTGCCAGCTCACCACCGGCCGGTCTGGGTTATGGCTACACCTTC. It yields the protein CASSPPAGLGYGYTF.